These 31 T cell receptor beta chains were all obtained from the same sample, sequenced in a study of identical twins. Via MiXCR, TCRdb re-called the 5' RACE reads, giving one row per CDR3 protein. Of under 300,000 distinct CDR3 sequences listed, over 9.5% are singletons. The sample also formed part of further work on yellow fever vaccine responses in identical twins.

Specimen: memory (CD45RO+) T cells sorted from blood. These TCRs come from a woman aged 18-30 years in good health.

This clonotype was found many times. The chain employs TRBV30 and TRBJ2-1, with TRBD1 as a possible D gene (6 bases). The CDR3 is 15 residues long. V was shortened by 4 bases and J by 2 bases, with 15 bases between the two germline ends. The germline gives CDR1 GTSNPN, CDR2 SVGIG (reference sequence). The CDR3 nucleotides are TGTGCCTGGATAGGGACAATCAACACCTACAATGAGCAGTTCTTC. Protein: CAWIGTINTYNEQFF.

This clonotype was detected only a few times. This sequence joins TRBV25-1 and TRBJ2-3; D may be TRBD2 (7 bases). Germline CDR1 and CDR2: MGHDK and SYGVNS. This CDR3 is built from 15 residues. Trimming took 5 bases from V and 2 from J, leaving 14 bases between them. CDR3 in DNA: TGTGCCAGCAGTTTTTCGGGGGGCCTCACAGATACGCAGTATTTT. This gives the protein CASSFSGGLTDTQYF.

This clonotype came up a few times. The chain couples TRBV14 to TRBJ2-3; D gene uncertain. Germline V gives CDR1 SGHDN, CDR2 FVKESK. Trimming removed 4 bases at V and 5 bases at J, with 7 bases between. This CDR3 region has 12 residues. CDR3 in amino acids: CASSLDVDTQYF. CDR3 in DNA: TGTGCCAGCAGCCTAGACGTAGATACGCAGTATTTT.

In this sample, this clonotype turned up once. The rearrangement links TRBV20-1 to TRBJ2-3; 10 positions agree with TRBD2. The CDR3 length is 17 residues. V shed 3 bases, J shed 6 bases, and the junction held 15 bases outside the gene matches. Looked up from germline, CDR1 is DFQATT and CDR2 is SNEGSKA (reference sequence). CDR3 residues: CSASKSALAGILDTQYF. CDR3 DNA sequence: TGCAGTGCTAGTAAGTCGGCACTAGCGGGAATTTTGGATACGCAGTATTTT.

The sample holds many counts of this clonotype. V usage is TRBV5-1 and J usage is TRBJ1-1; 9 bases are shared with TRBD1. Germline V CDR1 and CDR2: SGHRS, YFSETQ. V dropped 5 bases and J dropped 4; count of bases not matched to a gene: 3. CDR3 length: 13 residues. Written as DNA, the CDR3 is TGCGCCAGCAGGAAGGGACAGGGCACTGAAGCTTTCTTT. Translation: CASRKGQGTEAFF.

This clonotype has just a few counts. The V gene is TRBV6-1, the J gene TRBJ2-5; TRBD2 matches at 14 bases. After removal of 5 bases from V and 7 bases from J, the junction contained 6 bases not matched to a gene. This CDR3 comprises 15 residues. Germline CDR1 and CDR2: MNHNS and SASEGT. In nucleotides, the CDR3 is TGTGCCAGCAGTCCCGGGACTAGCGGGAGAGGGACCCAGTACTTC. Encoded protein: CASSPGTSGRGTQYF.

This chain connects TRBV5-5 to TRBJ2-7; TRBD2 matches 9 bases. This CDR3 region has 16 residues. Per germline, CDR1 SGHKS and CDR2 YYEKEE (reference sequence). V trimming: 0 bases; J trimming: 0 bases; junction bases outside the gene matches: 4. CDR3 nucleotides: TGTGCCAGCAGCTTGGATACTAGCGGGTTCTCCTACGAGCAGTACTTC. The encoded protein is CASSLDTSGFSYEQYF.

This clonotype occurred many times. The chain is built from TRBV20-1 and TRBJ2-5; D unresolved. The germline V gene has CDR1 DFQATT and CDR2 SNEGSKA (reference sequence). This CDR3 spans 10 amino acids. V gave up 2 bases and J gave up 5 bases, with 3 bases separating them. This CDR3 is CSARRETQYF. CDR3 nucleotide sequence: TGCAGTGCTAGACGGGAGACCCAGTACTTC.

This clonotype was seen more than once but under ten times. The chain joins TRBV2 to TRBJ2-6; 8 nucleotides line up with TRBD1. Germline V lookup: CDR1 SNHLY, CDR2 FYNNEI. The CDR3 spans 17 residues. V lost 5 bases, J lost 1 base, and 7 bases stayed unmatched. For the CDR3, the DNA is TGTGCCAGCAGTCCGGGGACAGGTCGATCTGGGGCCAACGTCCTGACTTTC. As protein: CASSPGTGRSGANVLTF.

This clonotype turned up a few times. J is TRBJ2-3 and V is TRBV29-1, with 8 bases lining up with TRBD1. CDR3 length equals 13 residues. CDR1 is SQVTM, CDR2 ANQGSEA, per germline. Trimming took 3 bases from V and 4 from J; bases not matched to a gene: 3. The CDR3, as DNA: TGCAGCGTTGACGAGACAGGGGCAGATACGCAGTATTTT. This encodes CSVDETGADTQYF.

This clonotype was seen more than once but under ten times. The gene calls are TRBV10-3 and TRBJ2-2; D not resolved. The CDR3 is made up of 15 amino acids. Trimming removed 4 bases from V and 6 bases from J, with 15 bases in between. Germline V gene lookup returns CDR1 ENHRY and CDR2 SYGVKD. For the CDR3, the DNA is TGTGCCATCAGTGCAACCACGAGTTCGGCCGGGGAGCTGTTTTTT. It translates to CAISATTSSAGELFF.

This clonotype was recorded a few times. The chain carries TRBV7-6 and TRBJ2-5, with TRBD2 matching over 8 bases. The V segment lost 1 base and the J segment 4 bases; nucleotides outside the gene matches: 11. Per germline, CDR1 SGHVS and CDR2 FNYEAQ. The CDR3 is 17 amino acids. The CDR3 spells CASSLGPSSGIGETQYF. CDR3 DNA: TGTGCCAGCAGCTTAGGCCCGAGTAGCGGGATAGGAGAGACCCAGTACTTC.

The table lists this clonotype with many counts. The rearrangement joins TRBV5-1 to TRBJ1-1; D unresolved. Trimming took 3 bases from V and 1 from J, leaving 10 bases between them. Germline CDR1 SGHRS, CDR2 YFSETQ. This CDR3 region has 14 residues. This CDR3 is CASSSKRENTEAFF. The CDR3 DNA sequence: TGCGCCAGCAGCTCGAAGAGGGAGAACACTGAAGCTTTCTTT.

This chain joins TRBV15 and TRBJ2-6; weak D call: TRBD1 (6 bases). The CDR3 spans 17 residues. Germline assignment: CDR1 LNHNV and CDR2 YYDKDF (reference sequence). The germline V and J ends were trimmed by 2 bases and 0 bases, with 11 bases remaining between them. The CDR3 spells CATSRQGSSSGANVLTF. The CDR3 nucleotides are TGTGCCACCAGCAGACAGGGGTCTTCCTCTGGGGCCAACGTCCTGACTTTC.

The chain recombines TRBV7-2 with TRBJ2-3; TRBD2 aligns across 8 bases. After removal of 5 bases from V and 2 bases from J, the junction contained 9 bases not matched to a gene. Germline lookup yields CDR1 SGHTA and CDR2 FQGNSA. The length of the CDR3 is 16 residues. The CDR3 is CASSQTTSGFTDTQYF. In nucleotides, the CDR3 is TGTGCCAGCAGCCAAACAACTAGCGGCTTCACAGATACGCAGTATTTT.

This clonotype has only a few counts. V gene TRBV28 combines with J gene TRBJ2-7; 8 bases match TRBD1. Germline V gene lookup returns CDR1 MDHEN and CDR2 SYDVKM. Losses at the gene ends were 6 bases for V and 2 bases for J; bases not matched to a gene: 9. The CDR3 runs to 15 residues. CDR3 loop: CASREERTGPYEQYF. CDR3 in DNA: TGTGCCAGCAGGGAGGAAAGGACAGGGCCCTACGAGCAGTACTTC. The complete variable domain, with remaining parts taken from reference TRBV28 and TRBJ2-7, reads DVKVTQSSRYLVKRTGEKVFLECVQDMDHENMFWYRQDPGLGLRLIYFSYDVKMKEKGDIPEGYSVSREKKERFSLILESASTNQTSMYLCASREERTGPYEQYFGPGTRLTVT.

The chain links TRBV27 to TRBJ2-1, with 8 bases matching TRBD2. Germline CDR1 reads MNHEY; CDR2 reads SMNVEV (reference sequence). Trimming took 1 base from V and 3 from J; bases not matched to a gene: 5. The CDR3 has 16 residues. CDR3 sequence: CASSLYGGGNYNEQFF. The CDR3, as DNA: TGTGCCAGCAGTTTATACGGCGGGGGGAACTACAATGAGCAGTTCTTC.

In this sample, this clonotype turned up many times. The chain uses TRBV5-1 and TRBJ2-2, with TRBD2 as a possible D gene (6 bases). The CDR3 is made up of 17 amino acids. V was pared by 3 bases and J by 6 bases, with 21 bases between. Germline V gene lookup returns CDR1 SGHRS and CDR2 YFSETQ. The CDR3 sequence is CASSYRDSGYGAGELFF. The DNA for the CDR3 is TGCGCCAGCAGCTACCGGGACTCCGGTTATGGAGCCGGGGAGCTGTTTTTT. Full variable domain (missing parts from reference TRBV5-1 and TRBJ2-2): KAGVTQTPRYLIKTRGQQVTLSCSPISGHRSVSWYQQTPGQGLQFLFEYFSETQRNKGNFPGRFSGRQFSNSRSEMNVSTLELGDSALYLCASSYRDSGYGAGELFFGEGSRLTVL.

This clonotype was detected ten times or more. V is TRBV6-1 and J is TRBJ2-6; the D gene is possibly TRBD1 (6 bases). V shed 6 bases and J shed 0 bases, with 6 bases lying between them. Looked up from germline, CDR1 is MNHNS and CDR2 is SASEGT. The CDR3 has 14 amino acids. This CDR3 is CASRDSSGANVLTF. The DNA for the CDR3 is TGTGCCAGCAGGGACAGCTCTGGGGCCAACGTCCTGACTTTC.

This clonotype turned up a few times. CDR3 DNA sequence: TGTGCCAGCAGCTCGACTAGCGGGAGAGGGACAGATACGCAGTATTTT. This codes for CASSSTSGRGTDTQYF. This chain connects TRBV7-2 to TRBJ2-3, with TRBD2 matching 12 bases. Germline CDR1 SGHTA, CDR2 FQGNSA. Losses at the gene ends were 4 bases for V and 3 bases for J; bases not matched to a gene: 5. The CDR3 is made up of 16 amino acids.

CDR3 residues: CASSYRGETSGSVYNEQFF. CDR3 DNA sequence: TGCGCCAGCAGCTACCGAGGGGAGACTAGCGGGAGTGTCTACAATGAGCAGTTCTTC. This sequence joins TRBV5-1 and TRBJ2-1, with 12 bases matching TRBD2. The germline gives CDR1 SGHRS, CDR2 YFSETQ. This CDR3 has 19 residues. Trimming at V came to 3 bases and at J to 3 bases, leaving 13 bases not matched to a gene. The whole variable domain, remainder taken from reference TRBV5-1 and TRBJ2-1, is KAGVTQTPRYLIKTRGQQVTLSCSPISGHRSVSWYQQTPGQGLQFLFEYFSETQRNKGNFPGRFSGRQFSNSRSEMNVSTLELGDSALYLCASSYRGETSGSVYNEQFFGPGTRLTVL.

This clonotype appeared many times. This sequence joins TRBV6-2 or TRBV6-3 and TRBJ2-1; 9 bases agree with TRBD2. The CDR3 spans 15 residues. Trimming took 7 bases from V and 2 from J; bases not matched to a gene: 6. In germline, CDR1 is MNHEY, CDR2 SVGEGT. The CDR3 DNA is TGTGCCAGCACCCTCGGGACTAGCACCTACAATGAGCAGTTCTTC. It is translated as CASTLGTSTYNEQFF.

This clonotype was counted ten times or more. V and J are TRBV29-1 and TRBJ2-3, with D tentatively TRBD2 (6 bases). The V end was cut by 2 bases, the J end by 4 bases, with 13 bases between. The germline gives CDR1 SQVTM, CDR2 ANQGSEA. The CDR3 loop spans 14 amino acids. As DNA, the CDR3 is TGCAGCGTTGAAACTAGCCGAGGAGCAGATACGCAGTATTTT. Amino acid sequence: CSVETSRGADTQYF.

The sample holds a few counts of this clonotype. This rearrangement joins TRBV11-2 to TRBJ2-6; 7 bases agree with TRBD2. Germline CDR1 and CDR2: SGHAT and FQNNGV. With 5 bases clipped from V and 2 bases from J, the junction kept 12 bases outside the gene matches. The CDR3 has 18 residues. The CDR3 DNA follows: TGTGCCAGCAGCCCCCGGTCGGGAGGTGGGGCTGGGGCCAACGTCCTGACTTTC. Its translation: CASSPRSGGGAGANVLTF.

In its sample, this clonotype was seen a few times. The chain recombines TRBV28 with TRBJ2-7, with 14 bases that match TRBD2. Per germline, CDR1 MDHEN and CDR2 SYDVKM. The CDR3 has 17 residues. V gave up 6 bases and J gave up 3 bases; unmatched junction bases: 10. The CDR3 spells CASRNPGLAGVIYEQYF. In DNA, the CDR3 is TGTGCCAGCAGAAACCCGGGACTAGCGGGAGTGATCTACGAGCAGTACTTC.

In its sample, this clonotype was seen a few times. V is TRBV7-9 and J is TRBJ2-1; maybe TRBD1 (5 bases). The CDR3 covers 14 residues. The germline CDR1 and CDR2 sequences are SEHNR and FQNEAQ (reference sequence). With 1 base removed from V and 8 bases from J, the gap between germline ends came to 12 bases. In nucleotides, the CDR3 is TGTGCCAGCAGCTTAGTAGGTGGGGCCGATGAGCAGTTCTTC. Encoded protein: CASSLVGGADEQFF.

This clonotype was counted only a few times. The DNA of the CDR3 is TGTGCCAGCAGCTTAGTGGGCGGTGGCTACACCTTC. It translates to CASSLVGGGYTF. The genes are TRBV7-8 and TRBJ1-2; D gene ambiguous. The CDR3 extends over 12 amino acids. V was trimmed by 1 base and J by 7 bases, leaving 7 bases between them. The V gene's germline CDR1 is SGHVS and CDR2 FQNEAQ.

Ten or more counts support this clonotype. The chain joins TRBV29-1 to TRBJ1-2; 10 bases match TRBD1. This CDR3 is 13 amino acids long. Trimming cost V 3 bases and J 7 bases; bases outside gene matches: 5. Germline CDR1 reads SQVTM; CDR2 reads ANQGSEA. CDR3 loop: CSVEPGQGGGYTF. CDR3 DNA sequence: TGCAGCGTTGAGCCCGGACAGGGGGGTGGCTACACCTTC.

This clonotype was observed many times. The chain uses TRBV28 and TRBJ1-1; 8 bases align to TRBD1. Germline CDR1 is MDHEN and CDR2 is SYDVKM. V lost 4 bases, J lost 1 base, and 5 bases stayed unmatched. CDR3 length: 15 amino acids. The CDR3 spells CASSYETGGNTEAFF. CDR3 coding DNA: TGTGCCAGCAGTTACGAAACAGGGGGGAACACTGAAGCTTTCTTT. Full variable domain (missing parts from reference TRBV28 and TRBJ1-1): DVKVTQSSRYLVKRTGEKVFLECVQDMDHENMFWYRQDPGLGLRLIYFSYDVKMKEKGDIPEGYSVSREKKERFSLILESASTNQTSMYLCASSYETGGNTEAFFGQGTRLTVV.

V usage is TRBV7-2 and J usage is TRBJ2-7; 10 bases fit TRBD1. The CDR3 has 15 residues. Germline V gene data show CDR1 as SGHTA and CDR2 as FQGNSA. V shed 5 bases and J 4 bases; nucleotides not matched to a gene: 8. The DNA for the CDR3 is TGTGCCAGCAGCCTTCACTGGGGACAGGGGTACGAGCAGTACTTC. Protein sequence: CASSLHWGQGYEQYF.

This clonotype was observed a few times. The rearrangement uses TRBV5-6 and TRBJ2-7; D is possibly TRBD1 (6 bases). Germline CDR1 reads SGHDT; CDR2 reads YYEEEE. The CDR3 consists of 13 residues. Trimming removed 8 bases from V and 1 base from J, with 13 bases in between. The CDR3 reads CASGQHRSYEQYF. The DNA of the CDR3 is TGTGCCAGTGGACAGCATAGGTCCTACGAGCAGTACTTC.